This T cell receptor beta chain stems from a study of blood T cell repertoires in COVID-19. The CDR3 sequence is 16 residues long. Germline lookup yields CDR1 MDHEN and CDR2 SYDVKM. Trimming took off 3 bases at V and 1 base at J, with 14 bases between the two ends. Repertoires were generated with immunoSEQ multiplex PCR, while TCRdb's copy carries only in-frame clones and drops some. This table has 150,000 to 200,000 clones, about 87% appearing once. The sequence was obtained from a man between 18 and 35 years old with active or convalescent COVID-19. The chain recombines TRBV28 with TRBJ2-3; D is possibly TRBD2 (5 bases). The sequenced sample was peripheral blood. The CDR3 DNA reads TGTGCCAGCAGTTTGGACTTCCAGGAAGGCACAGATACGCAGTATTTT. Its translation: CASSLDFQEGTDTQYF.